This entry concerns a single T cell receptor beta chain. These data belong to a study of early T cells in non-severe SARS-CoV-2 infection. From the 5' RACE reads, TCRdb called clonotypes with MiXCR, one entry per CDR3 protein. The sample carries about 32,000 distinct CDR3 sequences, around 5.2% recorded once. CDR3 length equals 13 residues. Germline V gene sequence: CDR1 LNHDA, CDR2 SQIVND (reference sequence). The V end was cut by 5 bases, the J end by 6 bases, with 13 bases between. Sequencing was performed on whole blood. The source is an adult who was a healthcare worker with PCR-confirmed SARS-CoV-2 infection or an uninfected control (not recorded which). The rearrangement links TRBV19 to TRBJ1-2; possibly TRBD1 for D (6 bases). The CDR3 DNA follows: TGTGCCAGTAGTTACAGGGTTTGGAATGGCTACACCTTC. As protein: CASSYRVWNGYTF.